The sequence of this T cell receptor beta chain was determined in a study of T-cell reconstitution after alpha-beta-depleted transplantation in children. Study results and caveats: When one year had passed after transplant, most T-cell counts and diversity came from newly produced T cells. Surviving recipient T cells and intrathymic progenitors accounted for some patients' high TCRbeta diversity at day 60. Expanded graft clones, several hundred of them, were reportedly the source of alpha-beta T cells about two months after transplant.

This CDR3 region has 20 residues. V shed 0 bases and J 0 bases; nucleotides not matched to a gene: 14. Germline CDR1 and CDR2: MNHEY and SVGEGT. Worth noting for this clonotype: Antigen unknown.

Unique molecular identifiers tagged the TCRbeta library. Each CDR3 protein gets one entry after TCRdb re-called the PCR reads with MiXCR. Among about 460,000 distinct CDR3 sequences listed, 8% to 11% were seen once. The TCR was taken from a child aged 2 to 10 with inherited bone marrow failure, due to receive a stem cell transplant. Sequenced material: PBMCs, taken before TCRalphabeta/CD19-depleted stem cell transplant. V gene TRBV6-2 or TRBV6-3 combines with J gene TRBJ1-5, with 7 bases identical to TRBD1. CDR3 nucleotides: TGTGCCAGCAGTTACTCGGACAGGCCCGCCAGAATTCATAGCAATCAGCCCCAGCATTTT. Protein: CASSYSDRPARIHSNQPQHF.